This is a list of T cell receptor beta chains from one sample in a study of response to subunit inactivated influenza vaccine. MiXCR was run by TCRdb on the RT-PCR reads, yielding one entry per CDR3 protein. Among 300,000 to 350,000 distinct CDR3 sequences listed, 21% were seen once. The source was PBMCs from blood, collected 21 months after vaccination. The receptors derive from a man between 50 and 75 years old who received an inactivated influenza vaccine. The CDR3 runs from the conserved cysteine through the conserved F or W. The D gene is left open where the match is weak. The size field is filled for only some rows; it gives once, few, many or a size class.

CDR3aa: CSVVHSGNTIYF
CDR3nt: TGCAGCGTTGTCCACAGTGGAAACACCATATATTTT
abundance: NA
v_gene: TRBV29-1
j_gene: TRBJ1-3
d_gene: NA

CDR3aa: CASSQVGGSSYEQYF
CDR3nt: TGCGCCAGCAGCCAAGTCGGGGGTAGCTCCTACGAGCAGTACTTC
abundance: few
v_gene: TRBV4-3
j_gene: TRBJ2-7
d_gene: NA

CDR3aa: CASSRDLNQPQHF
CDR3nt: TGTGCCAGTAGCAGAGACTTAAATCAGCCCCAGCATTTT
abundance: NA
v_gene: TRBV19
j_gene: TRBJ1-5
d_gene: NA

CDR3aa: CASSFGSGEYGYTF
CDR3nt: TGTGCCAGCAGCTTTGGGAGCGGGGAATATGGCTACACCTTC
abundance: many
v_gene: TRBV7-9
j_gene: TRBJ1-2
d_gene: NA

CDR3aa: CSVEGVIEVGTDTQYF
CDR3nt: TGCAGCGTTGAAGGGGTTATAGAGGTCGGCACAGATACGCAGTATTTT
abundance: NA
v_gene: TRBV29-1
j_gene: TRBJ2-3
d_gene: NA

CDR3aa: CSASPEGNSPLHF
CDR3nt: TGCAGTGCTAGCCCTGAAGGGAATTCACCCCTCCACTTT
abundance: few
v_gene: TRBV20-1
j_gene: TRBJ1-6
d_gene: NA

CDR3aa: CSASLAGGWNTGELFF
CDR3nt: TGCAGTGCTAGTTTGGCGGGAGGGTGGAACACCGGGGAGCTGTTTTTT
abundance: NA
v_gene: TRBV20-1
j_gene: TRBJ2-2
d_gene: TRBD2

CDR3aa: CASSQGGQAFSGNTTYF
CDR3nt: TGCGCCAGCAGCCAAGGGGGACAGGCCTTCTCTGGAAACACCACATATTTT
abundance: NA
v_gene: TRBV4-3
j_gene: TRBJ1-3
d_gene: TRBD1

CDR3aa: CATSGSLSRELFF
CDR3nt: TGTGCCACCAGTGGATCCCTAAGCAGGGAGCTGTTTTTT
abundance: few
v_gene: TRBV24-1
j_gene: TRBJ2-2
d_gene: NA

CDR3aa: CSASGSVSIQETQYF
CDR3nt: TGCAGTGCTAGCGGGTCCGTATCCATCCAAGAGACCCAGTACTTC
abundance: NA
v_gene: TRBV20-1
j_gene: TRBJ2-5
d_gene: NA

CDR3aa: CASSLAAGGPRGRETQYF
CDR3nt: TGTGCCAGCAGTTTAGCAGCGGGGGGACCCAGGGGAAGAGAGACCCAGTACTTC
abundance: NA
v_gene: TRBV28
j_gene: TRBJ2-5
d_gene: TRBD2

CDR3aa: CSARAPTWVDEKLFF
CDR3nt: TGCAGTGCTAGAGCCCCGACCTGGGTAGATGAAAAACTGTTTTTT
abundance: few
v_gene: TRBV20-1
j_gene: TRBJ1-4
d_gene: NA

CDR3aa: CSAHVTGTGGYTF
CDR3nt: TGCAGTGCTCATGTCACGGGGACGGGTGGCTACACCTTC
abundance: few
v_gene: TRBV20-1
j_gene: TRBJ1-2
d_gene: NA

CDR3aa: CASSLGTVDTQYF
CDR3nt: TGTGCCAGCAGCTTGGGGACGGTAGATACGCAGTATTTT
abundance: NA
v_gene: TRBV7-8
j_gene: TRBJ2-3
d_gene: NA

CDR3aa: CASSLAEREGLGGYTF
CDR3nt: TGCGCCAGCAGCTTGGCCGAAAGGGAAGGTTTAGGAGGCTACACCTTC
abundance: NA
v_gene: TRBV5-1
j_gene: TRBJ1-2
d_gene: NA

CDR3aa: CASSLAVGVGQGFTSGRNEQFF
CDR3nt: TGTGCCAGCAGCTTAGCCGTTGGGGTGGGACAGGGGTTTACTAGCGGGAGGAATGAGCAGTTCTTC
abundance: NA
v_gene: TRBV7-9
j_gene: TRBJ2-1
d_gene: TRBD2

CDR3aa: CASSFDVVLNTEAFF
CDR3nt: TGTGCCAGCAGTTTTGACGTGGTTCTGAACACTGAAGCTTTCTTT
abundance: few
v_gene: TRBV7-2
j_gene: TRBJ1-1
d_gene: NA

CDR3aa: CASSLLGTGMNTEAFF
CDR3nt: TGTGCCAGCAGTTTATTGGGGACAGGGATGAACACTGAAGCTTTCTTT
abundance: many
v_gene: TRBV28
j_gene: TRBJ1-1
d_gene: TRBD1

CDR3aa: CASSLARSNGELFF
CDR3nt: TGTGCCAGCAGCTTAGCTAGGTCCAACGGGGAGCTGTTTTTT
abundance: NA
v_gene: TRBV11-2
j_gene: TRBJ2-2
d_gene: NA

CDR3aa: CASSVRGADSPLHF
CDR3nt: TGTGCCAGCAGCGTAAGGGGGGCTGATTCACCCCTCCACTTT
abundance: NA
v_gene: TRBV9
j_gene: TRBJ1-6
d_gene: NA

CDR3aa: CSARAGVSPGNTIYF
CDR3nt: TGCAGTGCTAGAGCCGGTGTTTCCCCTGGAAACACCATATATTTT
abundance: NA
v_gene: TRBV20-1
j_gene: TRBJ1-3
d_gene: NA

CDR3aa: CASSFSGQLNTIYF
CDR3nt: TGTGCCAGCAGTTTTTCAGGGCAGCTGAACACCATATATTTT
abundance: few
v_gene: TRBV27
j_gene: TRBJ1-3
d_gene: NA

CDR3aa: CASSLEAAGRQETQYF
CDR3nt: TGTGCCAGCAGCTTAGAAGCAGCGGGAAGACAAGAGACCCAGTACTTC
abundance: once
v_gene: TRBV7-2
j_gene: TRBJ2-5
d_gene: TRBD2

CDR3aa: CASSTTRGETQYF
CDR3nt: TGTGCCAGCAGCACCACCAGAGGGGAGACCCAGTACTTC
abundance: NA
v_gene: TRBV7-2
j_gene: TRBJ2-5
d_gene: NA

CDR3aa: CTSSFEYSTGTGIGQPQHF
CDR3nt: TGTACCAGCAGTTTCGAATACAGTACCGGGACAGGGATAGGTCAGCCCCAGCATTTT
abundance: NA
v_gene: TRBV28
j_gene: TRBJ1-5
d_gene: TRBD1

CDR3aa: CSARDPGSNQPQHF
CDR3nt: TGCAGTGCTAGAGATCCAGGGAGCAATCAGCCCCAGCATTTT
abundance: NA
v_gene: TRBV20-1
j_gene: TRBJ1-5
d_gene: NA

CDR3aa: CASSPGQGSPHEQFF
CDR3nt: TGTGCCAGCAGCCCGGGACAGGGGTCCCCCCATGAGCAGTTCTTC
abundance: NA
v_gene: TRBV12-3/TRBV12-4
j_gene: TRBJ2-1
d_gene: TRBD1

CDR3aa: CSVRGVAKNIQYF
CDR3nt: TGCAGCGTTCGTGGGGTAGCCAAAAACATTCAGTACTTC
abundance: few
v_gene: TRBV29-1
j_gene: TRBJ2-4
d_gene: NA

CDR3aa: CASSELQGSNQPQHF
CDR3nt: TGCGCCAGCAGTGAGTTGCAGGGTAGCAATCAGCCCCAGCATTTT
abundance: many
v_gene: TRBV10-2
j_gene: TRBJ1-5
d_gene: NA

CDR3aa: CASSYSGQGVYEQYF
CDR3nt: TGTGCCAGCAGTTACTCCGGACAGGGGGTATACGAGCAGTACTTC
abundance: NA
v_gene: TRBV6-5
j_gene: TRBJ2-7
d_gene: TRBD1

CDR3aa: CSGSTGGNQPQHF
CDR3nt: TGCAGTGGTTCGACAGGGGGCAATCAGCCCCAGCATTTT
abundance: few
v_gene: TRBV20-1
j_gene: TRBJ1-5
d_gene: TRBD1

CDR3aa: CASSSGILFTGELFF
CDR3nt: TGCGCCAGCAGTTCCGGGATCCTCTTCACCGGGGAGCTGTTTTTT
abundance: NA
v_gene: TRBV10-1
j_gene: TRBJ2-2
d_gene: NA

CDR3aa: CATGPRRGETQYF
CDR3nt: TGTGCCACTGGTCCCCGGAGGGGGGAGACCCAGTACTTC
abundance: few
v_gene: TRBV15
j_gene: TRBJ2-5
d_gene: NA

CDR3aa: CASSSYGGGYGYTF
CDR3nt: TGTGCCAGCAGCTCCTACGGGGGAGGCTATGGCTACACCTTC
abundance: NA
v_gene: TRBV7-2
j_gene: TRBJ1-2
d_gene: NA

CDR3aa: CASSRAGLAVAGELFF
CDR3nt: TGTGCCAGCTCACGCGCGGGACTAGCGGTCGCCGGGGAGCTGTTTTTT
abundance: NA
v_gene: TRBV18
j_gene: TRBJ2-2
d_gene: TRBD2

CDR3aa: CSARGTSGGVAGTQYF
CDR3nt: TGCAGTGCTAGAGGGACTAGCGGGGGGGTAGCTGGAACGCAGTATTTT
abundance: NA
v_gene: TRBV20-1
j_gene: TRBJ2-3
d_gene: TRBD2

CDR3aa: CSARDGTGVNEQFF
CDR3nt: TGCAGTGCTAGAGACGGGACAGGGGTCAATGAGCAGTTCTTC
abundance: NA
v_gene: TRBV20-1
j_gene: TRBJ2-1
d_gene: TRBD1

CDR3aa: CASSSDRGGEQFF
CDR3nt: TGTGCCAGCAGTTCGGACAGGGGAGGTGAGCAGTTCTTC
abundance: few
v_gene: TRBV12-3/TRBV12-4
j_gene: TRBJ2-1
d_gene: TRBD1

CDR3aa: CSAPLDTQYF
CDR3nt: TGCAGTGCTCCTTTAGATACGCAGTATTTT
abundance: NA
v_gene: TRBV20-1
j_gene: TRBJ2-3
d_gene: NA

CDR3aa: CASSYLGTGRYEQYF
CDR3nt: TGTGCCAGCAGTTATTTGGGGACAGGCCGCTACGAGCAGTACTTC
abundance: few
v_gene: TRBV6-5
j_gene: TRBJ2-7
d_gene: TRBD1

CDR3aa: CASERDRTENTEAFF
CDR3nt: TGCGCCAGCGAGAGGGACAGGACTGAAAACACTGAAGCTTTCTTT
abundance: NA
v_gene: TRBV4-3
j_gene: TRBJ1-1
d_gene: TRBD1

CDR3aa: CSVVKYQETQYF
CDR3nt: TGCAGCGTTGTGAAGTACCAAGAGACCCAGTACTTC
abundance: NA
v_gene: TRBV29-1
j_gene: TRBJ2-5
d_gene: NA

CDR3aa: CASSFLGGGPYNEQFF
CDR3nt: TGTGCCAGCAGTTTCCTTGGCGGGGGTCCCTACAATGAGCAGTTCTTC
abundance: NA
v_gene: TRBV28
j_gene: TRBJ2-1
d_gene: TRBD2

CDR3aa: CASSRRQRQETQYF
CDR3nt: TGTGCCAGCAGTCGACGACAACGGCAAGAGACCCAGTACTTC
abundance: NA
v_gene: TRBV6-2/TRBV6-3
j_gene: TRBJ2-5
d_gene: NA